These T cell receptor beta chains were read from a single sample in a study of OX40 agonist ivuxolimab in advanced cancers. The data were produced by immunoSEQ multiplex PCR, yet TCRdb's version contains in-frame clones alone and is incomplete. The sample has about 110,000 clones; approximately 90% are singletons. Sample: CD4+ or CD8+ T cells sorted from blood, taken in a trial of the OX40 agonist ivuxolimab. Receptors were obtained from an adult with an advanced solid tumor such as melanoma, head and neck, liver or kidney cancer. Both conserved end residues are part of each CDR3. Each record gives: clone size, V gene, J gene, D gene, CDR3 DNA, CDR3 protein. D genes are given only for firm matches. Expanded clones get a size class; other rows say once, few or many, or leave the size out.

abundance: .
v_gene: TRBV7-9
j_gene: TRBJ1-4
d_gene: .
CDR3nt: TGTGCCAGCAGCCCCCCGGGGACTAATGAAAAACTGTTTTTT
CDR3aa: CASSPPGTNEKLFF

abundance: .
v_gene: TRBV27
j_gene: TRBJ2-5
d_gene: .
CDR3nt: TGTGCCAGCAGTTCGTGGCAGGGGCGTCAAGAGACCCAGTACTTC
CDR3aa: CASSSWQGRQETQYF

abundance: .
v_gene: TRBV29-1
j_gene: TRBJ2-7
d_gene: .
CDR3nt: TGCAGCGGGGCGGACGCCTCCTACGAGCAGTACTTC
CDR3aa: CSGADASYEQYF

abundance: .
v_gene: TRBV5-1
j_gene: TRBJ1-1
d_gene: .
CDR3nt: TGCGCCAGCAGCTTGGCGGGACAGAACACTGAAGCTTTCTTT
CDR3aa: CASSLAGQNTEAFF

abundance: .
v_gene: TRBV25-1
j_gene: TRBJ2-2
d_gene: TRBD1
CDR3nt: TGTGCCAGCAGTGGAACAGGGGGCACCGGGGAGCTGTTTTTT
CDR3aa: CASSGTGGTGELFF

abundance: .
v_gene: TRBV2
j_gene: TRBJ2-1
d_gene: .
CDR3nt: TGTGCCAGCAGTGAAACAGGGATGTCCTACAATGAGCAGTTCTTC
CDR3aa: CASSETGMSYNEQFF

abundance: .
v_gene: TRBV18
j_gene: TRBJ2-1
d_gene: .
CDR3nt: TGTGCCAGCTCACCACTAGCGGTTAGCTCCTACAATGAGCAGTTCTTC
CDR3aa: CASSPLAVSSYNEQFF

abundance: .
v_gene: TRBV5-1
j_gene: TRBJ2-7
d_gene: .
CDR3nt: TGCGCCAGCAGCTTGGGACAGGTGAACGAGCAGTACTTC
CDR3aa: CASSLGQVNEQYF

abundance: .
v_gene: TRBV2
j_gene: TRBJ2-3
d_gene: .
CDR3nt: TGTGCCAGCAAAGTAGAAGATACGCAGTATTTT
CDR3aa: CASKVEDTQYF

abundance: .
v_gene: TRBV25-1
j_gene: TRBJ2-3
d_gene: TRBD2
CDR3nt: TGTGCCAGCAGTGAGGGGGAACTAGCGGGAGGTTTCACAGATACGCAGTATTTT
CDR3aa: CASSEGELAGGFTDTQYF

abundance: .
v_gene: TRBV6-1
j_gene: TRBJ2-7
d_gene: .
CDR3nt: TGTGCCAGCAGTGTTATCTGGGCGGGGTTAGCCTACGAGCAGTACTTC
CDR3aa: CASSVIWAGLAYEQYF

abundance: .
v_gene: TRBV25-1
j_gene: TRBJ2-7
d_gene: TRBD2
CDR3nt: TGTGCCAGCAGCTATGGGGGGGATTCCTACGAGCAGTACTTC
CDR3aa: CASSYGGDSYEQYF

abundance: once
v_gene: TRBV28
j_gene: TRBJ1-1
d_gene: TRBD1
CDR3nt: TGTGCCAGCAGGCCGCCTACAGGGGGGACTGAAGCTTTCTTT
CDR3aa: CASRPPTGGTEAFF

abundance: .
v_gene: TRBV30
j_gene: TRBJ2-3
d_gene: TRBD2
CDR3nt: TGTGCCTGGACCCGGGGACTAGGGCCCTCGGATACGCAGTATTTT
CDR3aa: CAWTRGLGPSDTQYF

abundance: .
v_gene: TRBV28
j_gene: TRBJ2-7
d_gene: .
CDR3nt: TGTGCCAGCAGCCCCGACCCTAGACAGATCTTCGAGCAGTACTTC
CDR3aa: CASSPDPRQIFEQYF